These 32 T cell receptor beta chains were sequenced from one sample in a study of blood T cell repertoires in COVID-19 (dated by TCRdb to 2019 to 2021). The library came from the immunoSEQ multiplex PCR assay. TCRdb carries this immuneACCESS record with in-frame sequences only. Its versions omit some clonotypes, under half of them owing to an unresolved V gene in the studies checked, with the rest unexplained. The sample yields under 300,000 clones; about nine tenths were counted once. The top ten clonotypes cover about 1.9% of the sample. Sequenced input: PBMCs or T cells enriched from blood (not recorded which). These receptor sequences come from a woman aged 18 to 35 who had recovered from COVID-19.

This clone showed up just a few times. V gene TRBV9 combines with J gene TRBJ2-2, with 9 bases matching TRBD1. The V gene's germline CDR1 is SGDLS and CDR2 YYNGEE. The V segment lost 0 bases and the J segment 3 bases; nucleotides outside the gene matches: 12. The CDR3 sequence is 19 residues long. The CDR3 nucleotides are TGTGCCAGCAGCGTAGAATTATGGCCGGGACAGGGCCACACCGGGGAGCTGTTTTTT. Protein sequence: CASSVELWPGQGHTGELFF.

The V call is TRBV4-1, the J call TRBJ1-6; D not certain. V gave up 2 bases and J gave up 9 bases, with 17 bases separating them. The CDR3 runs 16 residues. The germline V gene encodes CDR1 MGHRA and CDR2 YSYEKL. The CDR3 sequence is CASSQLVKQPSSPLHF. For the CDR3, the DNA is TGCGCCAGCAGCCAACTCGTTAAACAGCCGAGTTCACCCCTCCACTTT.

The rearrangement uses TRBV7-2 and TRBJ1-1; TRBD1 matches at 9 bases. Germline V CDR1 and CDR2: SGHTA, FQGNSA. The CDR3 runs to 14 residues. J gave up 3 bases and V 9 bases, and 8 bases lay outside the gene matches. The CDR3 bases are TGTGCCAGTAAAGACGGGACAGGGTACACTGAAGCTTTCTTT. Amino acids: CASKDGTGYTEAFF.

The chain links TRBV10-3 to TRBJ2-1, with 10 bases fitting TRBD2. The germline V gene encodes CDR1 ENHRY and CDR2 SYGVKD. V shed 0 bases, J shed 7 bases, and the junction held 6 bases outside the gene matches. The CDR3 totals 16 residues. CDR3 DNA: TGTGCCATCAGTGAGTCCTGGACTAGCGGTACTAATGAGCAGTTCTTC. Its translation: CAISESWTSGTNEQFF.

The chain carries TRBV28 and TRBJ1-1; TRBD1 might be the D (5 bases). V was pared by 2 bases and J by 5 bases, with 9 bases between. The CDR3 is 13 residues long. CDR1 is MDHEN and CDR2 is SYDVKM in the germline V gene. Here the CDR3 DNA reads TGTGCCAGCAGTTTACGGGGGTGGACTGAAGCTTTCTTT. Translation gives CASSLRGWTEAFF.

The CDR3 coding sequence is TGTGCCAGCAGCTTGGTCCAGGTTGAAGCTTTCTTT. Its translation: CASSLVQVEAFF. V is TRBV5-6 and J is TRBJ1-1; D ambiguous. Germline CDR1 is SGHDT and CDR2 is YYEEEE. The CDR3 has 12 residues. Trimming removed 0 bases at V and 7 bases at J, with 7 bases between.

The chain has TRBV5-1 and TRBJ2-2; D remains unclear. Trimming took 0 bases from V and 4 from J, leaving 10 bases between them. Germline values: CDR1 SGHRS, CDR2 YFSETQ. The CDR3 length is 15 residues. CDR3 residues: CASSLDTPSTGELFF. CDR3 bases: TGCGCCAGCAGCTTGGATACCCCCAGCACCGGGGAGCTGTTTTTT.

The chain couples TRBV5-1 to TRBJ1-1; D might be TRBD1 (5 bases). Germline CDR1 and CDR2: SGHRS and YFSETQ. V was trimmed by 2 bases and J by 1 base, leaving 15 bases between them. This CDR3 has 16 residues. This CDR3 is CASSFNSGGANTEAFF. The CDR3, as DNA: TGCGCCAGCAGCTTTAACTCGGGGGGAGCGAACACTGAAGCTTTCTTT. The full variable domain, with the rest looked up from reference TRBV5-1 and TRBJ1-1, is KAGVTQTPRYLIKTRGQQVTLSCSPISGHRSVSWYQQTPGQGLQFLFEYFSETQRNKGNFPGRFSGRQFSNSRSEMNVSTLELGDSALYLCASSFNSGGANTEAFFGQGTRLTVV.

The rearrangement uses TRBV2 and TRBJ2-1; 8 nucleotides line up with TRBD2. Germline V CDR1 and CDR2: SNHLY, FYNNEI. Trimming removed 7 bases from V and 5 bases from J; junction bases left unmatched: 4. This CDR3 is 13 amino acids long. The CDR3 region is CASKRGSNNEQFF. As DNA, the CDR3 is TGTGCCAGCAAGCGGGGGTCAAACAATGAGCAGTTCTTC.

CDR3 coding DNA: TGTGCCAGCAGCTCGCAGGGCGCCGGAAACACCATATATTTT. This codes for CASSSQGAGNTIYF. The chain links TRBV5-4 to TRBJ1-3, with D possibly being TRBD1 (5 bases). The CDR3 is 14 residues long. Germline V gene data show CDR1 as SGHNT and CDR2 as YYREEE (reference sequence). The ends were cut back, 3 bases at V and 4 bases at J, with 11 bases in the middle.

The J gene is TRBJ1-2, the V gene TRBV28; 7 bases are shared with TRBD1. The CDR3 is made up of 13 amino acids. The V and J ends lost 10 bases and 10 bases, in that order; junction bases with no gene match: 15. Germline CDR1 reads MDHEN; CDR2 reads SYDVKM. The chain's CDR3 is CATYGLPGQPYTF. In DNA, the CDR3 is TGTGCCACCTACGGCCTACCGGGACAGCCCTACACCTTC.

This clone was recorded once. The V and J genes are TRBV18 and TRBJ2-1; 9 bases align to TRBD2. The CDR3 loop spans 15 amino acids. Trimming cost V 1 base and J 9 bases; bases outside gene matches: 7. Germline values: CDR1 KGHSH, CDR2 LQKENI. The CDR3 is CASSPRLAGSPEQFF. In nucleotides, the CDR3 is TGTGCCAGCTCACCACGGCTAGCGGGGTCGCCTGAGCAGTTCTTC.

The V call is TRBV19, the J call TRBJ1-2; D unresolved. Trimming pared 10 bases from V and 8 bases from J, leaving 11 bases between. Germline CDR1 LNHDA, CDR2 SQIVND (reference sequence). The CDR3 length is 10 residues. DNA for the CDR3: TGTGCCACGAGGGCAACGGGCTACACCTTC. Translating it yields CATRATGYTF.

The chain joins TRBV4-1 to TRBJ1-1; possibly TRBD1 for D (5 bases). The CDR3 runs 17 residues. V was shortened by 0 bases and J by 7 bases, with 21 bases between the two germline ends. CDR1 and CDR2 (germline): MGHRA, YSYEKL. CDR3 sequence reads: CASSQEQTTQGRHEAFF. The CDR3 nucleotides are TGCGCCAGCAGCCAAGAACAGACAACCCAGGGTAGGCATGAAGCTTTCTTT.

The CDR3 DNA follows: TGTGCCAGCAGTTTACCCACCGGGAACCCTAGCACAGATACGCAGTATTTT. It is translated as CASSLPTGNPSTDTQYF. The chain uses TRBV28 and TRBJ2-3; D possibly corresponds to TRBD2 (5 bases). Germline assignment: CDR1 MDHEN and CDR2 SYDVKM. V was shortened by 2 bases and J by 0 bases, with 15 bases between the two germline ends. The CDR3 loop spans 17 amino acids.

With respect to this clone: Different DNA sequences within this sample yield the same CDR3. The chain carries TRBV18 and TRBJ1-1; TRBD1 might be the D (5 bases). Germline V lookup: CDR1 KGHSH, CDR2 LQKENI. Trimming removed 3 bases from V and 1 base from J, with 6 bases in between. CDR3 size: 13 residues. CDR3 amino acids: CASSPQGNTEAFF. CDR3 coding DNA: TGTGCCAGCTCACCCCAGGGGAACACTGAAGCTTTCTTT.

V and J are TRBV24-1 and TRBJ2-2; TRBD1 agrees at 8 bases. Looked up from germline, CDR1 is KGHDR and CDR2 is SFDVKD. The CDR3 has 16 amino acids. With V trimmed by 3 bases and J by 6 bases, 8 bases remained unmatched. The CDR3 DNA follows: TGTGCCACCAGTGATACCGACAGGGGAGGTGCCGGGGAGCTGTTTTTT. Its protein product is CATSDTDRGGAGELFF.

This clone was observed a single time. CDR3 region: CASSFRTGANTEAFF. CDR3 bases: TGTGCCAGCAGCTTCCGGACAGGGGCTAACACTGAAGCTTTCTTT. This chain uses TRBV9 with TRBJ1-1; 9 positions agree with TRBD1. The V and J ends lost 4 bases and 2 bases, in that order; junction bases with no gene match: 6. In germline, CDR1 is SGDLS, CDR2 YYNGEE. The length of the CDR3 is 15 residues.

In its sample, this clone was seen once. J is TRBJ2-5 and V is TRBV23-1; D remains unclear. TRBV23-1 is labeled an ORF, and its function is uncertain. The CDR3 contains 9 residues. V was trimmed by 11 bases and J by 7 bases, leaving 8 bases between them. CDR3 DNA: TGCGCCGGTGGTAGGACCCAGTACTTC. Residues: CAGGRTQYF.

J is TRBJ2-1 and V is TRBV5-4; 7 nucleotides line up with TRBD2. From germline, CDR1 is SGHNT and CDR2 YYREEE (reference sequence). The CDR3 extends over 13 amino acids. V gave up 7 bases and J gave up 8 bases; unmatched junction bases: 9. The CDR3 is CASWGEGRDEQFF. The CDR3 nucleotides are TGTGCCAGCTGGGGGGAGGGCCGGGATGAGCAGTTCTTC.

This clone has only a few counts. V and J are TRBV3-1 (or the pseudogene TRBV3-2) and TRBJ1-1; D is unclear. The CDR3 is made up of 12 amino acids. V was shortened by 1 base and J by 14 bases, with 14 bases between the two germline ends. CDR1 and CDR2 (germline): LGHDT, YNNKEL (reference sequence). The CDR3: CASSQVNHQQFF. DNA for the CDR3: TGTGCCAGCAGCCAAGTCAACCACCAACAGTTCTTT.

The chain employs TRBV7-9 and TRBJ1-1, with D possibly matching TRBD1 (6 bases). Trimming left V 1 base short and J 6 bases short, with 18 bases between. The CDR3 is 16 amino acids. Per germline, CDR1 SEHNR and CDR2 FQNEAQ (reference sequence). CDR3 amino acids: CASSLGLGGLSAEAFF. The CDR3 region has the DNA TGTGCCAGCAGCTTAGGACTGGGGGGGCTATCGGCTGAAGCTTTCTTT.

The CDR3 is CASSQRTGGTDTQYF. The CDR3 bases are TGTGCCAGCAGCCAACGGACAGGGGGCACAGATACGCAGTATTTT. The rearrangement uses TRBV3-1 (or the pseudogene TRBV3-2) and TRBJ2-3, with 9 bases lining up with TRBD1. After removal of 2 bases from V and 1 base from J, the junction contained 1 base not matched to a gene. Germline V gene sequence: CDR1 LGHDT, CDR2 YNNKEL (reference sequence). The CDR3 extends over 15 amino acids.

The chain uses TRBV7-3 and TRBJ1-6; TRBD1 matches at 9 bases. Germline V CDR1 and CDR2: SGHTA, FQGTGA. The CDR3 contains 15 residues. V dropped 5 bases and J dropped 7; count of bases not matched to a gene: 6. The DNA of the CDR3 is TGTGCCAGCAGCGCACAGGGGGCGCGGAATTCACCCCTCCACTTT. Amino acids: CASSAQGARNSPLHF.

The chain carries TRBV5-1 and TRBJ1-4; D is perhaps TRBD1 (5 bases). This CDR3 has 13 amino acids. Trimming stripped 4 bases from V and 7 bases from J, with 11 bases between. The V gene's germline CDR1 is SGHRS and CDR2 YFSETQ. The CDR3, as DNA: TGCGCCAGCAGCCTTTGGACAACTGAAAAACTGTTTTTT. This encodes CASSLWTTEKLFF.

This clone was seen once. This chain uses TRBV4-2 with TRBJ2-5; tentative D call: TRBD1 (5 bases). V was cut by 0 bases and J by 1 base, with 12 bases left in between. Germline V CDR1 and CDR2: LGHNA, YNFKEQ. The CDR3 runs to 16 residues. CDR3 in DNA: TGTGCCAGCAGCCAAGATCAAGGGGCCATCCAAGAGACCCAGTACTTC. As protein: CASSQDQGAIQETQYF.

This rearrangement joins TRBV9 to TRBJ2-7, with 8 positions matching TRBD1. The CDR3 has 17 amino acids. CDR1 SGDLS and CDR2 YYNGEE come from the germline V gene. With V trimmed by 4 bases and J by 2 bases, 14 bases remained unmatched. CDR3 region: CASSTRPNGQGAYEQYF. The CDR3 nucleotides are TGTGCCAGCAGCACCCGTCCAAATGGACAGGGTGCCTACGAGCAGTACTTC.

The rearrangement links TRBV11-3 to TRBJ1-2; no firm D call. Germline V CDR1 and CDR2: SGHNT, YENEEA. V lost 0 bases to trimming and J lost 4 bases, with 6 bases between them. CDR3 length: 13 residues. CDR3 residues: CASSLDRVYGYTF. In DNA form, the CDR3 reads TGTGCCAGCAGCTTAGATCGTGTCTATGGCTACACCTTC. The full variable domain, rest sourced from reference TRBV11-3 and TRBJ1-2, is EAGVVQSPRYKIIEKKQPVAFWCNPISGHNTLYWYLQNLGQGPELLIRYENEEAVDDSQLPKDRFSAERLKGVDSTLKIQPAELGDSAVYLCASSLDRVYGYTFGSGTRLTVV.

V and J are TRBV18 and TRBJ1-1; TRBD1 matches 9 bases. CDR3 length equals 15 residues. Per the germline V gene, CDR1 is KGHSH and CDR2 is LQKENI. The V gene end was trimmed by 3 bases and the J gene end by 4 bases; junction bases not matched to a gene: 6. The CDR3 protein is CASSPGTGQITEAFF. The CDR3 region has the DNA TGTGCCAGCTCACCCGGGACAGGGCAAATCACTGAAGCTTTCTTT.

V gene TRBV7-9 combines with J gene TRBJ1-2, with D possibly being TRBD1 (5 bases). Germline V gives CDR1 SEHNR, CDR2 FQNEAQ (reference sequence). V dropped 6 bases and J dropped 0 bases, with 17 bases sitting between them. The CDR3 consists of 16 residues. The CDR3, as DNA: TGTGCCAGCAGTCCATTCGTCGGGGGTTCTAACTATGGCTACACCTTC. Translated: CASSPFVGGSNYGYTF.

V and J are TRBV25-1 and TRBJ1-4; TRBD1 is a possible D gene (6 bases). This CDR3 has 16 amino acids. The V gene's germline CDR1 is MGHDK and CDR2 SYGVNS. V was pared by 3 bases and J by 8 bases, with 19 bases between. The CDR3 DNA reads TGTGCCAGCAGTGATGCTCGGGCGTCAGGGGACGAAAAACTGTTTTTT. This encodes CASSDARASGDEKLFF.

The chain has TRBV18 and TRBJ1-4, with D possibly TRBD1 on 6 matching bases. The CDR3 length is 14 residues. V was clipped by 2 bases and J by 5 bases, with 9 bases between them. CDR1 and CDR2 from the germline V gene are KGHSH and LQKENI. The CDR3 region has the DNA TGTGCCAGCTCACCAGGGGGACAAAATGAAAAACTGTTTTTT. This translates into CASSPGGQNEKLFF. The full variable domain, its missing parts supplied by reference TRBV18 and TRBJ1-4, is NAGVMQNPRHLVRRRGQEARLRCSPMKGHSHVYWYRQLPEEGLKFMVYLQKENIIDESGMPKERFSAEFPKEGPSILRIQQVVRGDSAAYFCASSPGGQNEKLFFGSGTQLSVL.